These T cell receptor beta chains were read from a single sample in a study of PD-1 blockade in classical Hodgkin lymphoma. The table came from immunoSEQ multiplex PCR; TCRdb's copy has only in-frame clones and leaves some out. The sample consists of fewer than 25,000 clones, around 80% of them appearing once. Material: peripheral blood mononuclear cells (PBMCs), obtained before the fourth cycle of nivolumab. The origin of the receptors is a human donor with classical Hodgkin lymphoma. Both conserved end residues are part of each CDR3. The D gene is left open where the match is weak. Part of the rows lack a size; the others show once, few, many or a class for expanded clones.

-	-	TRBV28	TRBJ1-1	CASSLGDDSEAFF	TGTGCCAGCAGTTTAGGGGACGACAGTGAAGCTTTCTTT
TRBD2	-	TRBV7-9	TRBJ2-5	CASSLGTSGGPSKETQYF	TGTGCCAGCAGCTTAGGGACTAGCGGGGGACCCTCTAAAGAGACCCAGTACTTC
-	-	TRBV21-1	TRBJ2-7	CASSKTQSYEQYF	TGTGCCAGCAGCAAAACACAGAGCTACGAGCAGTACTTC
-	-	TRBV28	TRBJ2-3	CASSSTLDYPSTDTQYF	TGTGCCAGCAGTTCCACTCTGGACTACCCTAGCACAGATACGCAGTATTTT
TRBD2	-	TRBV7-6	TRBJ2-4	CASSLASGTSGARYKNIQYF	TGTGCCAGCAGCTTAGCCTCCGGGACTAGCGGGGCCAGGTACAAAAACATTCAGTACTTC
-	-	TRBV28	TRBJ2-5	CASQGPLRETQYF	TGTGCCAGTCAAGGTCCTCTACGAGAGACCCAGTACTTC
-	-	TRBV7-8	TRBJ2-7	CASSLGAGSSEQYF	TGTGCCAGCAGCTTAGGGGCGGGATCTTCCGAGCAGTACTTC
-	-	TRBV5-1	TRBJ2-1	CASSVSVGAGNEQFF	TGCGCCAGCAGCGTCAGCGTGGGGGCCGGGAATGAGCAGTTCTTC
TRBD2	-	TRBV19	TRBJ2-7	CASTPGLASYEQYF	TGTGCCAGCACCCCGGGACTAGCCAGCTACGAGCAGTACTTC
-	-	TRBV5-4	TRBJ2-3	CASSLGLTSTDTQYF	TGTGCCAGCAGCTTAGGCCTCACTAGCACAGATACGCAGTATTTT
-	-	TRBV7-9	TRBJ2-4	CASSLAPPGQSLAKNIQYF	TGTGCCAGCAGCTTAGCCCCCCCCGGACAGTCGCTAGCCAAAAACATTCAGTACTTC
-	-	TRBV7-8	TRBJ1-2	CASRPLRGGYGYTF	TGTGCCAGCAGGCCCTTGAGGGGAGGCTATGGCTACACCTTC
-	-	TRBV7-8	TRBJ2-1	CASSLVRDYNEQFF	TGTGCCAGCAGCTTAGTGAGGGACTACAATGAGCAGTTCTTC
TRBD1	once	TRBV12-5	TRBJ1-2	CASGSQGAYGYTF	TGTGCTAGTGGGTCACAGGGGGCCTATGGCTACACCTTC
TRBD2	-	TRBV9	TRBJ2-1	CASSAGLADHSYNEQFF	TGTGCCAGCAGCGCGGGACTAGCGGACCACTCCTACAATGAGCAGTTCTTC
-	-	TRBV6-5	TRBJ2-2	CASMPRTGELFF	TGTGCCAGCATGCCGCGGACCGGGGAGCTGTTTTTT
-	-	TRBV7-9	TRBJ1-1	CASSLSRELGAEAFF	TGTGCCAGCAGCTTAAGTCGGGAGCTCGGAGCTGAAGCTTTCTTT
TRBD1	-	TRBV27	TRBJ2-7	CASSFTPGQAYEQYF	TGTGCCAGCAGTTTTACCCCTGGACAGGCCTACGAGCAGTACTTC
TRBD2	-	TRBV28	TRBJ2-7	CASSFAGDYEQYF	TGTGCCAGCAGTTTTGCGGGGGACTACGAGCAGTACTTC
-	-	TRBV28	TRBJ1-1	CASSLIMNTEAFF	TGTGCCAGCAGTTTAATCATGAACACTGAAGCTTTCTTT
-	-	TRBV9	TRBJ1-3	CASSSPGGNTIYF	TGTGCCAGCAGCTCCCCAGGGGGAAACACCATATATTTT
TRBD2	-	TRBV19	TRBJ2-3	CASSAGGPRTDTQYF	TGTGCCAGTAGTGCGGGAGGGCCCAGGACAGATACGCAGTATTTT
TRBD2	-	TRBV30	TRBJ2-7	CAWSGDYYEQYF	TGTGCCTGGAGTGGGGACTACTACGAGCAGTACTTC
TRBD1	-	TRBV5-1	TRBJ1-1	CASSLGQGWDTEAFF	TGCGCCAGCAGCTTGGGACAGGGATGGGACACTGAAGCTTTCTTT
-	-	TRBV7-8	TRBJ2-1	CASSLGLGINEQFF	TGTGCCAGCAGCTTAGGACTAGGAATCAATGAGCAGTTCTTC
-	few	TRBV19	TRBJ1-2	CASITPPGGYTF	TGTGCCAGTATCACCCCGCCGGGCGGCTACACCTTC
TRBD2	few	TRBV9	TRBJ2-7	CASSPGGGTNEQYF	TGTGCCAGCAGCCCTGGGGGGGGAACCAACGAGCAGTACTTC
-	-	TRBV11-1	TRBJ2-7	CASSLGLYEQYF	TGTGCCAGCAGCTTAGGACTCTACGAGCAGTACTTC
-	-	TRBV9	TRBJ2-2	CASTGFTGELFF	TGTGCCAGCACGGGATTTACCGGGGAGCTGTTTTTT
-	-	TRBV7-9	TRBJ1-1	CASSPKGITEAFF	TGTGCCAGCAGCCCCAAGGGAATCACTGAAGCTTTCTTT
TRBD2	-	TRBV4-3	TRBJ2-3	CASSQGLAGGAGDTQYF	TGCGCCAGCAGCCAAGGACTAGCGGGAGGGGCAGGGGATACGCAGTATTTT
TRBD1	-	TRBV5-5	TRBJ1-2	CASSLRGPYGYTF	TGTGCCAGCAGCTTGAGGGGGCCCTATGGCTACACCTTC
-	once	TRBV12-5	TRBJ2-1	CASGLADNEQFF	TGTGCTAGTGGTTTGGCGGACAATGAGCAGTTCTTC
TRBD1	-	TRBV7-9	TRBJ2-1	CASSDRDRTYNEQFF	TGTGCCAGCAGCGACCGGGACAGAACCTACAATGAGCAGTTCTTC
-	-	TRBV29-1	TRBJ1-1	CSVGGRRGTMNTEAFF	TGCAGCGTTGGTGGTAGGAGGGGAACCATGAACACTGAAGCTTTCTTT
-	-	TRBV2	TRBJ2-7	CASSVDSPYEQYF	TGTGCCAGCAGTGTGGACAGCCCCTACGAGCAGTACTTC
-	-	TRBV14	TRBJ2-5	CASSPSDLARETQYF	TGTGCCAGCAGCCCCTCGGACCTTGCTCGGGAGACCCAGTACTTC
-	-	TRBV4-3	TRBJ2-3	CASSTRDTQYF	TGCGCCAGCAGCACCCGGGATACGCAGTATTTT
-	-	TRBV12-5	TRBJ1-2	CASGLGQDSANYGYTF	TGTGCTAGTGGTTTAGGTCAGGACTCAGCTAACTATGGCTACACCTTC
TRBD1	-	TRBV4-3	TRBJ1-2	CASSQETDRGFYGYTF	TGCGCCAGCAGCCAAGAGACGGACAGGGGGTTCTATGGCTACACCTTC
-	-	TRBV27	TRBJ2-2	CASSRSYTGELFF	TGTGCCAGCAGCCGTTCGTACACCGGGGAGCTGTTTTTT
-	-	TRBV5-6	TRBJ1-5	CASSPSRSQPQHF	TGTGCCAGCAGCCCGTCAAGGAGTCAGCCCCAGCATTTT
-	once	TRBV6-4	TRBJ2-1	CASKQWIADNEQFF	TGTGCCAGTAAACAGTGGATAGCCGACAATGAGCAGTTCTTC